Below, 15 T cell receptor beta chains from the same sample are listed, as sequenced in a study of a mutant IDH1 vaccine in newly diagnosed glioma. Only in-frame clones appear in the TCRdb table, and some are missing; sequencing was by immunoSEQ multiplex PCR. Among 10,000 to 11,000 clones listed, roughly 88% were seen once. No antigen is known for these receptors. Documented time point: week 23, last vaccination. Every single dose of the vaccine, 300 ug of mutant IDH1 20-mer peptide, came with topical imiquimod. The sequencing here drew on PBMCs, taken from a glioma patient whose treatment included an IDH1 peptide vaccine. These receptors were obtained from a woman aged 40 to 55 with glioma. Some clones in this sample may be carry-over from other donors' samples.

J is TRBJ2-1 and V is TRBV5-5, with TRBD2 identical over 12 bases. The ends lost 1 base at V and 10 bases at J; junction bases unmatched: 9. The CDR3 consists of 16 residues. Germline assignment: CDR1 SGHKS and CDR2 YYEKEE (reference sequence). CDR3 loop: CASSLLASGGVREQFF. DNA for the CDR3: TGTGCCAGCAGCTTGTTGGCTAGCGGGGGGGTGAGGGAGCAGTTCTTC.

This chain connects TRBV10-3 to TRBJ1-1; TRBD1 matches 7 bases. The V and J ends lost 10 bases and 1 base, in that order; junction bases with no gene match: 9. The CDR3 contains 14 residues. The germline CDR1 and CDR2 sequences are ENHRY and SYGVKD. CDR3 DNA sequence: TGTGCCACGAGGACCGGGACAGAGAACACTGAAGCTTTCTTT. Protein product: CATRTGTENTEAFF.

This chain connects TRBV7-2 to TRBJ2-7; D possibly corresponds to TRBD1 (5 bases). CDR1 and CDR2 (germline): SGHTA, FQGNSA. This CDR3 has 13 amino acids. The V end lost 0 bases, the J end lost 4 bases, and 7 bases lay between the germline ends. CDR3 sequence: CASSLAGLYEQYF. CDR3 sequence (DNA): TGTGCCAGCAGCTTAGCGGGGCTATACGAGCAGTACTTC.

The chain couples TRBV19 to TRBJ1-4; D remains unclear. This CDR3 region has 15 residues. From germline, CDR1 is LNHDA and CDR2 SQIVND (reference sequence). V was shortened by 4 bases and J by 0 bases, with 9 bases between the two germline ends. The CDR3 is CASSRLGATNEKLFF. The CDR3 DNA is TGTGCCAGTAGTAGGTTGGGAGCAACTAATGAAAAACTGTTTTTT.

The gene calls are TRBV11-2 and TRBJ2-7; D perhaps matches TRBD2 (6 bases). The CDR3 is made up of 14 amino acids. Germline V CDR1 and CDR2: SGHAT, FQNNGV. Trimming took 1 base from V and 4 from J, leaving 11 bases between them. The CDR3 nucleotides are TGTGCCAGCAGCTTAGGTCTGGGGGGATACGAGCAGTACTTC. It codes for CASSLGLGGYEQYF.

The chain employs TRBV14 and TRBJ1-2, with D unclear. The V gene lost 4 bases and the J gene lost 4 bases, with 16 bases spanning the gap. This CDR3 contains 15 residues. The germline CDR1 and CDR2 sequences are SGHDN and FVKESK. The CDR3 DNA reads as TGTGCCAGCAGCCTTTACAGTGGGGATACCTATGGCTACACCTTC. It codes for CASSLYSGDTYGYTF.

This clone was detected only a few times. V usage is TRBV30 and J usage is TRBJ1-1; the D is unclear. Per the germline V gene, CDR1 is GTSNPN and CDR2 is SVGIG (reference sequence). The CDR3 is 11 residues long. V dropped 5 bases and J dropped 4 bases, with 8 bases sitting between them. This CDR3 reads CAWWVSTEAFF. In nucleotides, the CDR3 is TGTGCCTGGTGGGTGAGCACTGAAGCTTTCTTT.

The chain couples TRBV5-4 to TRBJ2-7, with D possibly TRBD1 on 6 matching bases. Germline V gene sequence: CDR1 SGHNT, CDR2 YYREEE (reference sequence). V shed 3 bases and J shed 12 bases, with 13 bases lying between them. The length of the CDR3 is 11 residues. The CDR3 protein is CASSSIQGTYF. In DNA form, the CDR3 reads TGTGCCAGCAGCTCTATACAGGGTACGTACTTC.

This clone was picked up one time. The J gene is TRBJ2-1, the V gene TRBV9; 9 bases align to TRBD1. Germline V CDR1 and CDR2: SGDLS, YYNGEE. This CDR3 has 14 amino acids. V lost 4 bases, J lost 7 bases, and 6 bases stayed unmatched. In DNA form, the CDR3 reads TGTGCCAGCAGCTCCACAGGGGGCTCGAATGAGCAGTTCTTC. Translation gives CASSSTGGSNEQFF.

The chain is built from TRBV2 and TRBJ2-3; TRBD2 is a possible D gene (6 bases). V was shortened by 0 bases and J by 7 bases, with 14 bases between the two germline ends. This CDR3 is built from 15 residues. Germline-derived CDR1 and CDR2 are SNHLY and FYNNEI. The DNA for the CDR3 is TGTGCCAGCAGTGAAGCGGGCGGGGCCCGGCATACGCAGTATTTT. This gives the protein CASSEAGGARHTQYF.

The V call is TRBV5-6, the J call TRBJ1-6, with D maybe TRBD1 (5 bases). CDR3 length: 14 residues. With 6 bases removed from V and 5 bases from J, the gap between germline ends came to 12 bases. CDR1 SGHDT and CDR2 YYEEEE come from the germline V gene. CDR3 sequence: CASNGGGNNSPLHF. CDR3 nucleotide sequence: TGTGCCAGCAATGGGGGGGGAAATAATTCACCCCTCCACTTT.

The chain uses TRBV27 and TRBJ2-7, with 12 bases matching TRBD1. Germline V lookup: CDR1 MNHEY, CDR2 SMNVEV (reference sequence). This CDR3 is built from 16 residues. The junction had 10 bases not matched to a gene; V was cut back by 2 bases and J by 8 bases. The CDR3 loop reads CASSLIGGQGARKQYF. The CDR3 coding sequence is TGTGCCAGCAGTTTAATAGGGGGACAGGGGGCGCGAAAGCAGTACTTC.

The chain joins TRBV5-4 to TRBJ2-3; D is ambiguous. Germline V lookup: CDR1 SGHNT, CDR2 YYREEE (reference sequence). This CDR3 is 12 amino acids long. V lost 4 bases to trimming and J lost 6 bases, with 9 bases between them. The CDR3 protein is CASSDLTDTQYF. The CDR3 DNA sequence: TGTGCCAGCAGCGACCTCACCGATACGCAGTATTTT.

The V gene is TRBV7-2, the J gene TRBJ2-2; 8 nucleotides line up with TRBD2. Looked up from germline, CDR1 is SGHTA and CDR2 is FQGNSA. The CDR3 contains 15 residues. Germline trimming cut 5 bases from V and 5 bases from J; bases unmatched to any gene: 7. The chain's CDR3 is CASSPRGGNTGELFF. DNA of the CDR3: TGTGCCAGCAGCCCCCGGGGGGGAAATACCGGGGAGCTGTTTTTT.

The rearrangement uses TRBV5-6 and TRBJ2-1; weak D call: TRBD2 (5 bases). V was cut by 0 bases and J by 8 bases, with 12 bases left in between. This CDR3 comprises 14 residues. The germline V gene encodes CDR1 SGHDT and CDR2 YYEEEE. CDR3 sequence reads: CASSLAMEAHEQFF. The CDR3 DNA reads as TGTGCCAGCAGCTTGGCTATGGAGGCACATGAGCAGTTCTTC.